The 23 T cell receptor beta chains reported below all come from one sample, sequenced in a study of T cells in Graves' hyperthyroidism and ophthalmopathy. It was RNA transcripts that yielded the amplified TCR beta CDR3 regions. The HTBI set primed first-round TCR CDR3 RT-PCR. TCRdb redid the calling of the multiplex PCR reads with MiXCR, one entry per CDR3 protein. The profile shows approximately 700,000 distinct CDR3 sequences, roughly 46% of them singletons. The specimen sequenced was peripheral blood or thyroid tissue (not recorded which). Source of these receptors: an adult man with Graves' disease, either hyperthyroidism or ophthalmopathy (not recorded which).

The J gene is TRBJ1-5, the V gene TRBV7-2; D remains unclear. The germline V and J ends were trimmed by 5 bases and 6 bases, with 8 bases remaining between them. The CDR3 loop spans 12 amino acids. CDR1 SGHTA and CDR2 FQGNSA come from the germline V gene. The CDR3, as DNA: TGTGCCAGCAGCCCGGACCGTCAGCCCCAGCATTTT. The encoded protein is CASSPDRQPQHF.

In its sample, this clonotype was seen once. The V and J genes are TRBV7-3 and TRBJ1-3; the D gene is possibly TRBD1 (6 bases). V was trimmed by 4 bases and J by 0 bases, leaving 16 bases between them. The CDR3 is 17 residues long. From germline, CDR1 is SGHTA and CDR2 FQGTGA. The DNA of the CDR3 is TGTGCCAGCAGCTATAAACCACAGGGTCTCTCTGGAAACACCATATATTTT. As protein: CASSYKPQGLSGNTIYF.

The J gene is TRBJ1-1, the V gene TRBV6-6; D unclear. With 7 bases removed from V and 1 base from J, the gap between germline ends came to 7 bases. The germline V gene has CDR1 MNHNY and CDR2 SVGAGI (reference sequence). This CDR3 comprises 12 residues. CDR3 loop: CASTRWNTEAFF. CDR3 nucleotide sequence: TGTGCCAGCACCAGGTGGAACACTGAAGCTTTCTTT.

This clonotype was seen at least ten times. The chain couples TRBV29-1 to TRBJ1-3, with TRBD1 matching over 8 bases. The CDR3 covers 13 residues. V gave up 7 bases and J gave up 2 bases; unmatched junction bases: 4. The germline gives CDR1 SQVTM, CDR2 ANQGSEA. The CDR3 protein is CSAGQGAGNTIYF. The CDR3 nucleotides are TGCAGCGCAGGACAGGGCGCTGGAAACACCATATATTTT.

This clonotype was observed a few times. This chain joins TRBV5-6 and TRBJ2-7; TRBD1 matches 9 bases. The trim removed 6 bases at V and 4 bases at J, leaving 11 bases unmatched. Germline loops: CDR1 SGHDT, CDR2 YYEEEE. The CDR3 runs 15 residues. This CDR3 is CASTDSLDRGYEQYF. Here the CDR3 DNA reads TGTGCCAGCACCGATTCCCTGGACAGGGGTTACGAGCAGTACTTC.

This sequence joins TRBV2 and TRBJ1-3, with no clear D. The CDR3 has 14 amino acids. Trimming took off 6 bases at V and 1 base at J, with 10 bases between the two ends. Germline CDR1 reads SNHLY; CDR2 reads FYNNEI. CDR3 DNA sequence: TGTGCCAGCAGCTCCGTGGGGTCTGGAAACACCATATATTTT. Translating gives CASSSVGSGNTIYF. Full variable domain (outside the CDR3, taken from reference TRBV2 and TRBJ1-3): EPEVTQTPSHQVTQMGQEVILRCVPISNHLYFYWYRQILGQKVEFLVSFYNNEISEKSEIFDDQFSVERPDGSNFTLKIRSTKLEDSAMYFCASSSVGSGNTIYFGEGSWLTVV.

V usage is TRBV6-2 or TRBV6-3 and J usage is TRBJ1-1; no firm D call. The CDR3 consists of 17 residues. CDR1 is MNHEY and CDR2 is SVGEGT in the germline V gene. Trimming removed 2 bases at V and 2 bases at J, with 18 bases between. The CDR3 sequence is CASSYLMRPEANTEAFF. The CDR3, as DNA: TGTGCCAGCAGTTACCTCATGCGGCCAGAAGCCAACACTGAAGCTTTCTTT.

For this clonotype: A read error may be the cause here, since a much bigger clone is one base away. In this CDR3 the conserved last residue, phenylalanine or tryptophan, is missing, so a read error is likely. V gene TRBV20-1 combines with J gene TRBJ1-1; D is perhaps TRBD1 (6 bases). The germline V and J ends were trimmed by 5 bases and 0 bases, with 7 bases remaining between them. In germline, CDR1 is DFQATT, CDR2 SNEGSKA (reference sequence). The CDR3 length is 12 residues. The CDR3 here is CSADRMNTEAFL. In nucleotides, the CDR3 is TGCAGTGCTGACAGGATGAACACTGAAGCTTTCCTT.

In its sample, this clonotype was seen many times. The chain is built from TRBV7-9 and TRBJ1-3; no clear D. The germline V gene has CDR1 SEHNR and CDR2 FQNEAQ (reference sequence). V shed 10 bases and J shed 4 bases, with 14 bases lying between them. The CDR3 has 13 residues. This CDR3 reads CAIQHGLGNTIYF. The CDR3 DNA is TGTGCCATTCAACACGGGCTAGGAAACACCATATATTTT.

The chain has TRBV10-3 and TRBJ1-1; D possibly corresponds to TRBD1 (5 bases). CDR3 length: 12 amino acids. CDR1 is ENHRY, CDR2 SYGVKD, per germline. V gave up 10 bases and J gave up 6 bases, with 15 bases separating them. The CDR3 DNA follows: TGTGCCAGCAGCTTAAGGACATCTGAAGCTTTCTTT. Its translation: CASSLRTSEAFF.

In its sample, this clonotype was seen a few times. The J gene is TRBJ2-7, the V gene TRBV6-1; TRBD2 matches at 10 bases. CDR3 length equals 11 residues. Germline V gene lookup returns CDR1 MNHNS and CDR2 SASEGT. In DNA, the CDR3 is TGTGCTAGCGGGGGGCCCGACGAGCAGTACTTC. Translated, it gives CASGGPDEQYF.

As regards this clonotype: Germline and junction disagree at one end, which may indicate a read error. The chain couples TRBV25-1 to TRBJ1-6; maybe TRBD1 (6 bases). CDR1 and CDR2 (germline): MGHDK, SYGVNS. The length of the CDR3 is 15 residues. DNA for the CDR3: TGTGCCAGCAGCCAAGCAGGGGCGGACAATTCGCCCCTCCACTTT. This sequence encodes CASSQAGADNSPLHF.

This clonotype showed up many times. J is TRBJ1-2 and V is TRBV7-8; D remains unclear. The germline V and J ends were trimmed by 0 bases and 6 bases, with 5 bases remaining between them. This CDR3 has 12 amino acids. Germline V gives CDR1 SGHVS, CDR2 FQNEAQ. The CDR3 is CASSLAADGYTF. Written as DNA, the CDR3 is TGTGCCAGCAGCTTAGCGGCGGATGGCTACACCTTC.

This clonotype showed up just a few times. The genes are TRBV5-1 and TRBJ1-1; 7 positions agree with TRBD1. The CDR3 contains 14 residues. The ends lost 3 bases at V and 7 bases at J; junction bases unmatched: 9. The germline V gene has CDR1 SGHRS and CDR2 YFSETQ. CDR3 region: CASSWTPGQREAFF. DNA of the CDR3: TGCGCCAGCAGCTGGACCCCGGGACAGCGTGAAGCTTTCTTT. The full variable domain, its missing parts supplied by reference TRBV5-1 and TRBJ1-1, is KAGVTQTPRYLIKTRGQQVTLSCSPISGHRSVSWYQQTPGQGLQFLFEYFSETQRNKGNFPGRFSGRQFSNSRSEMNVSTLELGDSALYLCASSWTPGQREAFFGQGTRLTVV.

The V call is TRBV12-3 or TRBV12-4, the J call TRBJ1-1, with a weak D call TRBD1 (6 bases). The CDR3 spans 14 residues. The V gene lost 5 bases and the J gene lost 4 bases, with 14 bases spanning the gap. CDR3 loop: CASSRGLCGTEAFF. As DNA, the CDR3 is TGTGCCAGCAGTCGGGGGCTGTGCGGCACTGAAGCTTTCTTT.

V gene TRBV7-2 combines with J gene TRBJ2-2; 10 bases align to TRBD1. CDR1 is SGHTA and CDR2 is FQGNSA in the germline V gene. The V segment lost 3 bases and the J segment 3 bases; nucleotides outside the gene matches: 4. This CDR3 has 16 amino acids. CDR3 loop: CASSLLGTGDTGELFF. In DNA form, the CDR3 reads TGTGCCAGCAGCTTGCTCGGGACAGGGGACACCGGGGAGCTGTTTTTT. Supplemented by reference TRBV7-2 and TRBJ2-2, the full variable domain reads GAGVSQSPSNKVTEKGKDVELRCDPISGHTALYWYRQSLGQGLEFLIYFQGNSAPDKSGLPSDRFSAERTGGSVSTLTIQRTQQEDSAVYLCASSLLGTGDTGELFFGEGSRLTVL.

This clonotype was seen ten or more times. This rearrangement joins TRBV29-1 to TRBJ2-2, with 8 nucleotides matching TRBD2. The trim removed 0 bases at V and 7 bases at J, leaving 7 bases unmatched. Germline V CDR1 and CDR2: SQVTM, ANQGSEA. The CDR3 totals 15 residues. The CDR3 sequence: CSVEDHGRAGGELFF. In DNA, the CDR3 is TGCAGCGTTGAAGATCACGGGAGGGCCGGCGGGGAGCTGTTTTTT.

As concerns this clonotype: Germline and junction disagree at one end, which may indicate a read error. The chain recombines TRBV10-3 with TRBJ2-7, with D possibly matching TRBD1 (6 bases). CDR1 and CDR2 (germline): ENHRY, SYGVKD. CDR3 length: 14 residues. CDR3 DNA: TGTGCCAGCAGTTACGGGGACACCTCCTACGAGCGGTACTTC. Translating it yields CASSYGDTSYERYF.

Here the CDR3 reads CASSLAKGSREIADEQYF. The CDR3 DNA reads as TGTGCCAGCAGCTTAGCGAAAGGGTCGCGGGAAATAGCGGACGAGCAGTACTTC. The V gene is TRBV7-8, the J gene TRBJ2-7; TRBD2 is a possible D gene (6 bases). The V gene's germline CDR1 is SGHVS and CDR2 FQNEAQ. The V end lost 0 bases, the J end lost 5 bases, and 23 bases lay between the germline ends. The CDR3 is 18 amino acids.

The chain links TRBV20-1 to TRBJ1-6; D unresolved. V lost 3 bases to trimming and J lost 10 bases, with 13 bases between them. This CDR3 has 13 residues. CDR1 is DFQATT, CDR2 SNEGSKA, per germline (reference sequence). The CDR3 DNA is TGCAGTGCTAGGGGCCCTACGGGGTCACCCCTCCACTTT. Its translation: CSARGPTGSPLHF.

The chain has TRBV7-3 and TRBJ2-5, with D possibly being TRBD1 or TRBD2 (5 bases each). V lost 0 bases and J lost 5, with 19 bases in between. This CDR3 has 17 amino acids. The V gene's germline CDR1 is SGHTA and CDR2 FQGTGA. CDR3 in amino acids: CASSLTGGTTLGETQYF. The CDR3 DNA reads TGTGCCAGCAGCTTAACGGGTGGGACCACCTTGGGGGAGACCCAGTACTTC.

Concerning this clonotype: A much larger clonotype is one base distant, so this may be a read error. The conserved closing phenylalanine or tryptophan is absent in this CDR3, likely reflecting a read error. CDR3 in amino acids: CASSQDGRLSNQPQHS. The CDR3 region has the DNA TGTGCCAGCAGTCAGGACGGACGGTTGAGCAATCAGCCCCAGCATTCT. The chain couples TRBV12-3 or TRBV12-4 to TRBJ1-5; D gene ambiguous. The CDR3 runs to 16 residues. V dropped 5 bases and J dropped 1 base, with 15 bases sitting between them.

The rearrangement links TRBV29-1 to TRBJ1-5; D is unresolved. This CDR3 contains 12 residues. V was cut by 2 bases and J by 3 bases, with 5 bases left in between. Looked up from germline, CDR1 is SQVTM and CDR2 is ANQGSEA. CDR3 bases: TGCAGCGTTGAAACGGTCAATCAGCCCCAGCATTTT. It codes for CSVETVNQPQHF. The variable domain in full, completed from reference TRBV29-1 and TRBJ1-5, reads SAVISQKPSRDICQRGTSLTIQCQVDSQVTMMFWYRQQPGQSLTLIATANQGSEATYESGFVIDKFPISRPNLTFSTLTVSNMSPEDSSIYLCSVETVNQPQHFGDGTRLSIL.